A single sample gave rise to the 28 T cell receptor beta chains below, sequenced in a study of blood T cell repertoires in COVID-19. Assay used: immunoSEQ multiplex PCR; TCRdb lists only in-frame clones, some missing. This sample has a few hundred thousand clones, with about 90% found just once. Specimen: peripheral blood. These receptor sequences come from a man aged 18 to 30 with active or convalescent COVID-19.

The chain has TRBV5-1 and TRBJ2-7; TRBD2 might be the D (5 bases). This CDR3 is 15 amino acids long. Germline V CDR1 and CDR2: SGHRS, YFSETQ. Trimming took off 3 bases at V and 0 bases at J, with 13 bases between the two ends. CDR3 region: CASSWNGKSSYEQYF. In DNA form, the CDR3 reads TGCGCCAGCAGCTGGAACGGGAAGAGCTCCTACGAGCAGTACTTC. Variable domain in full (rest from reference TRBV5-1 and TRBJ2-7): KAGVTQTPRYLIKTRGQQVTLSCSPISGHRSVSWYQQTPGQGLQFLFEYFSETQRNKGNFPGRFSGRQFSNSRSEMNVSTLELGDSALYLCASSWNGKSSYEQYFGPGTRLTVT.

Written as DNA, the CDR3 is TGTGCCAGTAGTGTGGGACAGCTGAACACTGAAGCTTTCTTT. Translated, it gives CASSVGQLNTEAFF. The rearrangement links TRBV19 to TRBJ1-1; 7 nucleotides align to TRBD1. This CDR3 region has 14 residues. CDR1 is LNHDA, CDR2 SQIVND, per germline (reference sequence). Trimming cost V 5 bases and J 0 bases; bases outside gene matches: 3. The entire variable domain, with the rest obtained from reference TRBV19 and TRBJ1-1, is as follows: DGGITQSPKYLFRKEGQNVTLSCEQNLNHDAMYWYRQDPGQGLRLIYYSQIVNDFQKGDIAEGYSVSREKKESFPLTVTSAQKNPTAFYLCASSVGQLNTEAFFGQGTRLTVV.

CDR3 amino acids: CASSLRGSRQPQHF. DNA of the CDR3: TGTGCCAGCAGCCTCAGGGGGTCGAGGCAGCCCCAGCATTTT. This chain uses TRBV6-2 or TRBV6-3 with TRBJ1-5; 7 bases are shared with TRBD1. Trimming at V came to 6 bases and at J to 7 bases, leaving 9 bases not matched to a gene. The germline V gene has CDR1 MNHEY and CDR2 SVGEGT. The CDR3 loop spans 14 amino acids.

The chain couples TRBV6-1 to TRBJ2-1; 10 bases match TRBD2. This CDR3 is built from 17 residues. Germline V gene lookup returns CDR1 MNHNS and CDR2 SASEGT. V shed 4 bases, J shed 4 bases, and the junction held 10 bases outside the gene matches. CDR3 in DNA: TGTGCCAGCAGTGCTATCAGCGGGAGGGCCGGGTACAATGAGCAGTTCTTC. As protein: CASSAISGRAGYNEQFF.

The V and J genes are TRBV3-1 (or the pseudogene TRBV3-2) and TRBJ2-3; D is unresolved. The CDR3 loop spans 15 amino acids. From germline, CDR1 is LGHDT and CDR2 YNNKEL (reference sequence). V was cut by 5 bases and J by 4 bases, with 16 bases left in between. The CDR3 reads CASSGDPWVSDTQYF. CDR3 DNA: TGTGCCAGCAGCGGAGACCCCTGGGTTTCAGATACGCAGTATTTT.

V is TRBV4-3 and J is TRBJ1-2, with TRBD1 as a possible D gene (6 bases). The CDR3 runs to 16 residues. The germline V and J ends were trimmed by 2 bases and 2 bases, with 15 bases remaining between them. Germline assignment: CDR1 LGHNA and CDR2 YSLEER. Written as DNA, the CDR3 is TGCGCCAGCAGCCAACGCCCGGGACAAACCAACTATGGCTACACCTTC. It translates to CASSQRPGQTNYGYTF.

V is TRBV6-1 and J is TRBJ2-6; no reliable D call. The CDR3 spans 16 residues. The germline V and J ends were trimmed by 2 bases and 1 base, with 9 bases remaining between them. Germline V gives CDR1 MNHNS, CDR2 SASEGT. The CDR3 protein is CASSESGPSGANVLTF. For the CDR3, the DNA is TGTGCCAGCAGTGAATCTGGGCCTTCTGGGGCCAACGTCCTGACTTTC.

The table lists this clone with a count of one. The chain joins TRBV3-1 (or the pseudogene TRBV3-2) to TRBJ1-2, with 10 positions matching TRBD1. This CDR3 contains 14 residues. Germline CDR1 LGHDT, CDR2 YNNKEL (reference sequence). J gave up 7 bases and V 3 bases, and 5 bases lay outside the gene matches. The CDR3 DNA reads TGTGCCAGCAGCCAGTCCGGGACAGGGGTTGGCTACACCTTC. This codes for CASSQSGTGVGYTF.

This clone was seen a single time. CDR3 in amino acids: CASSYHSSLAGGSYNEQFF. The CDR3, as DNA: TGTGCCAGCAGTTACCATTCTTCGCTAGCGGGGGGCTCCTACAATGAGCAGTTCTTC. J is TRBJ2-1 and V is TRBV6-2 or TRBV6-3, with TRBD2 matching 11 bases. The germline V gene encodes CDR1 MNHEY and CDR2 SVGEGT. This CDR3 has 19 amino acids. J lost 0 bases, V lost 2 bases, and 9 bases had no gene match.

CDR3 coding DNA: TGTGCCAGCAGCCGGACAGGGGGCGGTCTCTTTGAGCAGTTCTTC. Translating gives CASSRTGGGLFEQFF. The rearrangement links TRBV28 to TRBJ2-1; 11 bases line up with TRBD1. Germline loops: CDR1 MDHEN, CDR2 SYDVKM. V shed 6 bases and J 9 bases; nucleotides not matched to a gene: 10. The CDR3 sequence is 15 residues long.

This chain connects TRBV11-2 to TRBJ1-4; D remains ambiguous. Trimming took 4 bases from V and 2 from J, leaving 17 bases between them. CDR1 and CDR2 (germline): SGHAT, FQNNGV. CDR3 length: 17 amino acids. CDR3 bases: TGTGCCAGCAGCTCCCTCTCCATACCCGGGACTAATGAAAAACTGTTTTTT. Translating gives CASSSLSIPGTNEKLFF.

V is TRBV9 and J is TRBJ1-5; D unclear. Trimming took 0 bases from V and 0 from J, leaving 13 bases between them. The germline gives CDR1 SGDLS, CDR2 YYNGEE. The CDR3 length is 17 residues. Here the CDR3 DNA reads TGTGCCAGCAGCGTAGGCCCACAACCGAATAGCAATCAGCCCCAGCATTTT. Amino acid sequence: CASSVGPQPNSNQPQHF.

The V call is TRBV7-3, the J call TRBJ2-4; 9 nucleotides match TRBD1. The CDR3 has 15 amino acids. Per the germline V gene, CDR1 is SGHTA and CDR2 is FQGTGA. V trimming: 5 bases; J trimming: 6 bases; junction bases outside the gene matches: 8. The CDR3 nucleotides read TGTGCCAGCAGCGCCTCTGGGACAGGGACAAACATTCAGTACTTC. The encoded protein is CASSASGTGTNIQYF.

The chain has TRBV5-4 and TRBJ2-4; 7 bases match TRBD2. V shed 0 bases and J 1 base; nucleotides not matched to a gene: 4. CDR3 length: 16 residues. Germline CDR1 and CDR2: SGHNT and YYREEE (reference sequence). For the CDR3, the DNA is TGTGCCAGCAGCTTGGCCGGGGGGATGGCCAAAAACATTCAGTACTTC. Translated, it gives CASSLAGGMAKNIQYF. The full variable domain, its missing parts supplied by reference TRBV5-4 and TRBJ2-4, is ETGVTQSPTHLIKTRGQQVTLRCSSQSGHNTVSWYQQALGQGPQFIFQYYREEENGRGNFPPRFSGLQFPNYSSELNVNALELDDSALYLCASSLAGGMAKNIQYFGAGTRLSVL.

The chain couples TRBV5-1 to TRBJ1-2, with 7 bases identical to TRBD1. The germline CDR1 and CDR2 sequences are SGHRS and YFSETQ. Germline trimming cut 4 bases from V and 2 bases from J; bases unmatched to any gene: 2. This CDR3 has 13 amino acids. The CDR3 is CASSEGQNYGYTF. CDR3 in DNA: TGCGCCAGCAGCGAGGGACAGAACTATGGCTACACCTTC. Using reference TRBV5-1 and TRBJ1-2 for the parts outside the CDR3, the full variable domain is KAGVTQTPRYLIKTRGQQVTLSCSPISGHRSVSWYQQTPGQGLQFLFEYFSETQRNKGNFPGRFSGRQFSNSRSEMNVSTLELGDSALYLCASSEGQNYGYTFGSGTRLTVV.

Here the CDR3 reads CASSVEAGAYEQYF. DNA for the CDR3: TGTGCCAGCAGCGTAGAAGCGGGGGCCTACGAGCAGTACTTC. J is TRBJ2-7 and V is TRBV9, with TRBD2 matching over 8 bases. Trimming cost V 0 bases and J 2 bases; bases outside gene matches: 1. From germline, CDR1 is SGDLS and CDR2 YYNGEE. The CDR3 runs 14 residues.

The chain combines TRBV9 with TRBJ1-6; the D is unclear. The germline gives CDR1 SGDLS, CDR2 YYNGEE. The CDR3 consists of 16 residues. The V end was cut by 4 bases, the J end by 0 bases, with 11 bases between. The CDR3 region is CASSRGGSSYNSPLHF. The CDR3 coding sequence is TGTGCCAGCAGCCGTGGAGGGAGCTCCTATAATTCACCCCTCCACTTT.

The CDR3 DNA reads TGTGCCAGCAGCGGTACGTGGGGCGGTAATTCACCCCTCCACTTT. Amino acid sequence: CASSGTWGGNSPLHF. The chain has TRBV5-6 and TRBJ1-6, with D maybe TRBD1 (5 bases). The CDR3 sequence is 15 residues long. Germline values: CDR1 SGHDT, CDR2 YYEEEE. Trimming stripped 4 bases from V and 6 bases from J, with 14 bases between.

The chain couples TRBV2 to TRBJ2-1; no firm D call. Germline-derived CDR1 and CDR2 are SNHLY and FYNNEI. Trimming cost V 4 bases and J 8 bases, with 9 bases left between them. This CDR3 contains 12 residues. The DNA of the CDR3 is TGTGCCAGCAGTGTACAAGTCGATGAGCAGTTCTTC. Its protein is CASSVQVDEQFF.

The rearrangement joins TRBV5-1 to TRBJ2-7, with D possibly TRBD1 on 5 matching bases. From germline, CDR1 is SGHRS and CDR2 YFSETQ. The CDR3 is made up of 14 amino acids. With 5 bases removed from V and 4 bases from J, the gap between germline ends came to 16 bases. CDR3 loop: CASSMGQSGYEQYF. Written as DNA, the CDR3 is TGCGCCAGCAGTATGGGGCAGAGTGGGTACGAGCAGTACTTC.

This clone was counted once. The chain has TRBV2 and TRBJ2-2, with a possible D match to TRBD2 (6 bases). V lost 10 bases, J lost 4 bases, and 16 bases lay in between. CDR3 length equals 14 residues. The germline CDR1 and CDR2 sequences are SNHLY and FYNNEI. CDR3 DNA sequence: TGTGCCATCCCCCCGGGAGACCCCACCGGGGAGCTGTTTTTT. As protein: CAIPPGDPTGELFF.

The genes are TRBV6-5 and TRBJ1-4, with 7 nucleotides matching TRBD1. V lost 6 bases, J lost 5 bases, and 9 bases stayed unmatched. This CDR3 has 15 amino acids. Germline lookup yields CDR1 MNHEY and CDR2 SVGAGI. CDR3 sequence reads: CASRPPGQKNEKLFF. The CDR3 DNA sequence: TGTGCCAGCAGGCCACCGGGACAGAAGAATGAAAAACTGTTTTTT.

The genes are TRBV7-9 and TRBJ2-1, with D maybe TRBD1 (6 bases). Per germline, CDR1 SEHNR and CDR2 FQNEAQ (reference sequence). This CDR3 comprises 13 residues. Trimming removed 6 bases from V and 5 bases from J, with 11 bases in between. This CDR3 reads CASRGGRDNEQFF. Written as DNA, the CDR3 is TGTGCCAGCAGAGGGGGACGAGACAATGAGCAGTTCTTC. Together with reference TRBV7-9 and TRBJ2-1, the CDR3 gives the full variable domain: DTGVSQNPRHKITKRGQNVTFRCDPISEHNRLYWYRQTLGQGPEFLTYFQNEAQLEKSRLLSDRFSAERPKGSFSTLEIQRTEQGDSAMYLCASRGGRDNEQFFGPGTRLTVL.

The chain employs TRBV15 and TRBJ1-5, with a tentative D call TRBD1 (6 bases). Trimming took 1 base from V and 4 from J, leaving 8 bases between them. The CDR3 length is 14 residues. Germline CDR1 is LNHNV and CDR2 is YYDKDF (reference sequence). Here the CDR3 reads CATSRAGENQPQHF. The DNA for the CDR3 is TGTGCCACCAGCAGAGCAGGGGAGAATCAGCCCCAGCATTTT.

J is TRBJ2-3 and V is TRBV6-2 or TRBV6-3, with TRBD2 identical over 7 bases. Germline CDR1 is MNHEY and CDR2 is SVGEGT. The CDR3 spans 15 residues. The V gene end was trimmed by 6 bases and the J gene end by 5 bases; junction bases not matched to a gene: 11. This CDR3 reads CASSSRLASRDTQYF. The DNA for the CDR3 is TGTGCCAGCAGCTCTCGACTAGCATCTAGAGATACGCAGTATTTT.

This clone was picked up a small number of times. The sample holds other DNA sequences that translate to the same CDR3. The J gene is TRBJ1-5, the V gene TRBV9; 7 bases align to TRBD1. After removal of 3 bases from V and 1 base from J, the junction contained 4 bases not matched to a gene. CDR3 length: 15 residues. The germline V gene has CDR1 SGDLS and CDR2 YYNGEE. As DNA, the CDR3 is TGTGCCAGCAGCGGGGGGACAGCGAGCAATCAGCCCCAGCATTTT. Amino acids: CASSGGTASNQPQHF.

This sequence joins TRBV9 and TRBJ1-3; D gene unclear. CDR3 length: 17 residues. Trimming took 0 bases from V and 0 from J, leaving 13 bases between them. Germline V gene sequence: CDR1 SGDLS, CDR2 YYNGEE. In DNA form, the CDR3 reads TGTGCCAGCAGCGTAGGACGTGGGCGCAACTCTGGAAACACCATATATTTT. This codes for CASSVGRGRNSGNTIYF.

V usage is TRBV19 and J usage is TRBJ2-2; D is possibly TRBD2 (5 bases). Germline lookup yields CDR1 LNHDA and CDR2 SQIVND (reference sequence). The CDR3 is 15 residues long. The V end lost 6 bases, the J end lost 2 bases, and 13 bases lay between the germline ends. The CDR3 DNA follows: TGTGCCAGTAGAACGAGCGGAGTTAACACCGGGGAGCTGTTTTTT. Its translation: CASRTSGVNTGELFF.